The clone carrying this TCR beta chain has a single count. Its antigen is currently unknown. These data belong to a study of tissue T cells after allogeneic stem cell transplantation. The study, taken as a whole, reports: Few T cell clones were shared across patients, but motif clusters showed tissue-specific shared signatures. The patient cohort was small and clinically heterogeneous, with limited sampling depth.

This research-autopsy study prospectively enrolled adult allogeneic hematopoietic cell transplant recipients with steroid-refractory graft-versus-host disease. Sequencing was performed with immunoSEQ multiplex PCR; in TCRdb, only in-frame clones are kept and a portion is missing. This table has some 4,500 clones, more than 65% appearing once. The CDR3 runs 14 residues. Germline V gene data show CDR1 as SGHNT and CDR2 as YYREEE (reference sequence). V shed 2 bases, J shed 6 bases, and the junction held 7 bases outside the gene matches. V is TRBV5-4 and J is TRBJ2-7, with 8 bases lining up with TRBD2. The sample here was duodenal tissue, taken at autopsy. The receptor was isolated from a female patient aged 18 to 49 with steroid-refractory graft-versus-host disease after an allogeneic stem cell transplant. A subset of T cells may come from the graft donor. The CDR3 nucleotides are TGTGCCAGCAGCTTAGCGGGAGTCACCTTCGAGCAGTACTTC. It yields the protein CASSLAGVTFEQYF.